This T cell receptor beta chain was observed in a study of blood T cell repertoires in COVID-19. Looking at the study overall: Both acute and convalescent COVID-19 samples were obtained from the United States, Italy and Spain. PBMCs, B-cell-depleted T cells, or T cells provided the cDNA or gDNA that made up the material.

The authors' processing: Estimated nucleated cell counts came from reference gene primer amplification. Repertoires were generated with immunoSEQ multiplex PCR, while TCRdb's copy carries only in-frame clones and drops some. The D gene and trimming were derived from the DNA, and the V and J assignments and clone size from that table. The sample lists a few hundred thousand clones, over 75% seen once, with roughly 4.6% in the top ten. Trimming pared 1 base from V and 6 bases from J, leaving 8 bases between. The CDR3 runs 13 residues. The germline gives CDR1 SGHTS, CDR2 YDEGEE. The sequence was obtained from a man in his forties or fifties with active or convalescent COVID-19. The chain uses TRBV5-8 and TRBJ2-1, with D possibly being TRBD2 (5 bases). The sequencing sample was made of peripheral blood. CDR3 sequence (DNA): TGTGCCAGCAGCTTGACTAGAACCAATGAGCAGTTCTTC. Protein: CASSLTRTNEQFF.